Detailed here is one TCR beta chain. This record comes from a study of blood T cell repertoires in COVID-19. Study context: Sites across the United States, Italy and Spain contributed samples from acute and convalescent COVID-19.

In the authors' methods: Counts of nucleated cells, estimated from reference gene primer amplification, were obtained. The table came from immunoSEQ multiplex PCR; TCRdb's copy has only in-frame clones and leaves some out. V, J and clone size are taken as reported in that table, and D and trimming were inferred from the DNA itself. The data hold under 200,000 clones, with around four fifths observed a single time. The germline V gene has CDR1 SEHNR and CDR2 FQNEAQ (reference sequence). This CDR3 has 14 amino acids. V lost 5 bases and J lost 0, with 10 bases in between. The rearrangement joins TRBV7-9 to TRBJ1-2, with D maybe TRBD1 (6 bases). Sequencing was done on a sample of peripheral blood. The receptor comes from a woman at least 80 years old with COVID-19, enrolled during active disease. CDR3 sequence (DNA): TGTGCCAGCAGCCTACAGGGCTCTAACTATGGCTACACCTTC. Its translation: CASSLQGSNYGYTF.